This entry lists 18 T cell receptor beta chains sequenced from one sample in a study of cytomegalovirus exposure and HLA in healthy donors. With 60 Vbeta and 13 Jbeta primers, the PCR was carried out. Only in-frame clones appear in the TCRdb table, and some are missing; sequencing was by immunoSEQ multiplex PCR. The profile shows about 180,000 clones, 70% to 80% of them singletons. The material sequenced was PBMCs. These receptor sequences come from a woman aged 55-69 years in good health and CMV-seropositive.

The chain links TRBV9 to TRBJ1-1; 7 bases align to TRBD1. The CDR3 covers 14 residues. The V segment lost 0 bases and the J segment 7 bases; nucleotides outside the gene matches: 6. Germline V gene sequence: CDR1 SGDLS, CDR2 YYNGEE. CDR3 DNA sequence: TGTGCCAGCAGCGTAGTTCCGGGACAGCGTGAAGCTTTCTTT. As protein: CASSVVPGQREAFF.

The chain employs TRBV7-9 and TRBJ1-6; no definite D call. The CDR3 loop spans 12 amino acids. Germline CDR1 SEHNR, CDR2 FQNEAQ (reference sequence). Trimming removed 3 bases from V and 7 bases from J, with 4 bases in between. Written as DNA, the CDR3 is TGTGCCAGCAGCTTTTTAAATTCACCCCTCCACTTT. Translation: CASSFLNSPLHF. Complete variable domain (other parts from reference TRBV7-9 and TRBJ1-6): DTGVSQNPRHKITKRGQNVTFRCDPISEHNRLYWYRQTLGQGPEFLTYFQNEAQLEKSRLLSDRFSAERPKGSFSTLEIQRTEQGDSAMYLCASSFLNSPLHFGNGTRLTVT.

About this clone itself: In the same sample, other DNA sequences code for this CDR3. This chain links TRBV5-1 with TRBJ1-2, with unresolved D. CDR1 and CDR2 (germline): SGHRS, YFSETQ. CDR3 length equals 12 residues. V was trimmed by 0 bases and J by 4 bases, leaving 4 bases between them. The CDR3 coding sequence is TGCGCCAGCAGCTTGGACGGCTATGGCTACACCTTC. Translating gives CASSLDGYGYTF.

Comment on this clone: Relative to the germline gene, one junction end is altered; a read error may explain this. The chain recombines TRBV14 with TRBJ2-6, with D tentatively TRBD2 (6 bases). CDR1 and CDR2 (germline): SGHDN, FVKESK. This CDR3 contains 17 residues. CDR3 nucleotide sequence: TGTGCCAGCAGCCAATATCATCCAACGCGCGGGGCCAACGGCCTGACTTTC. This encodes CASSQYHPTRGANGLTF.

The chain couples TRBV5-1 to TRBJ2-1, with TRBD1 matching 8 bases. CDR1 SGHRS and CDR2 YFSETQ come from the germline V gene. The CDR3 has 17 residues. After removal of 0 bases from V and 12 bases from J, the junction contained 17 bases not matched to a gene. The CDR3, as DNA: TGCGCCAGCAGCTTGGCCGGAGGACAGGGTCTAGGGCTCAGGCAGTTCTTC. Amino acid sequence: CASSLAGGQGLGLRQFF.

The chain has TRBV27 and TRBJ1-2; 11 bases fit TRBD1. The CDR3 consists of 13 residues. Germline V gene sequence: CDR1 MNHEY, CDR2 SMNVEV (reference sequence). V lost 7 bases, J lost 11 bases, and 9 bases stayed unmatched. The CDR3 loop is CASTPGQGVSYTF. The DNA for the CDR3 is TGTGCCAGCACTCCGGGACAGGGGGTATCTTACACCTTC.

This sequence joins TRBV28 and TRBJ1-2, with D tentatively TRBD1 (6 bases). This CDR3 has 14 amino acids. Between the trimmed V and J ends, which lost 6 bases and 4 bases, there was a span of 15 bases. Germline V gene sequence: CDR1 MDHEN, CDR2 SYDVKM. This CDR3 is CASSPQGNRYGYTF. DNA of the CDR3: TGTGCCAGCAGCCCACAGGGAAATCGCTATGGCTACACCTTC.

The chain has TRBV7-9 and TRBJ2-4; TRBD1 agrees at 8 bases. V lost 1 base, J lost 12 bases, and 14 bases stayed unmatched. This CDR3 spans 16 amino acids. CDR1 and CDR2 (germline): SEHNR, FQNEAQ (reference sequence). CDR3 in amino acids: CASSLGQGAPGDSQYF. The CDR3 region has the DNA TGTGCCAGCAGCTTAGGTCAGGGGGCGCCGGGCGACAGTCAGTACTTC.

The chain combines TRBV7-9 with TRBJ2-7, with 8 bases that match TRBD1. CDR3 length: 14 amino acids. V was clipped by 2 bases and J by 7 bases; unmatched bases: 7. The V gene's germline CDR1 is SEHNR and CDR2 FQNEAQ (reference sequence). The CDR3 DNA follows: TGTGCCAGCAGCTTATCGCAGGGGGCGCGGGAGCAGTACTTC. As protein: CASSLSQGAREQYF.

This clone came up once. The chain links TRBV9 to TRBJ2-7; 7 bases fit TRBD2. The CDR3 loop spans 15 amino acids. V was clipped by 0 bases and J by 0 bases; unmatched bases: 3. The germline V gene encodes CDR1 SGDLS and CDR2 YYNGEE. The CDR3 protein is CASSVGEGSSYEQYF. The CDR3 nucleotides read TGTGCCAGCAGCGTAGGGGAGGGGAGCTCCTACGAGCAGTACTTC.

The genes are TRBV4-1 and TRBJ2-4; possibly TRBD2 for D (5 bases). This CDR3 contains 15 residues. The germline V gene encodes CDR1 MGHRA and CDR2 YSYEKL. The V end was cut by 1 base, the J end by 0 bases, with 7 bases between. DNA for the CDR3: TGCGCCAGCAGCCAAGGGAGGTTAGCCAAAAACATTCAGTACTTC. Amino acids: CASSQGRLAKNIQYF.

The chain employs TRBV10-3 and TRBJ2-5, with D perhaps TRBD1 (6 bases). The CDR3 runs to 12 residues. Per the germline V gene, CDR1 is ENHRY and CDR2 is SYGVKD. The V and J ends lost 5 bases and 5 bases respectively, with 9 bases between them. The chain's CDR3 is CAISQGRETQYF. As DNA, the CDR3 is TGTGCCATCAGTCAGGGGCGGGAGACCCAGTACTTC.

This clone came up once. The chain uses TRBV7-9 and TRBJ2-3; D is possibly TRBD2 (5 bases). Looked up from germline, CDR1 is SEHNR and CDR2 is FQNEAQ (reference sequence). V was pared by 7 bases and J by 5 bases, with 16 bases between. The CDR3 sequence is 14 residues long. The DNA of the CDR3 is TGTGCCAGCAATTTAGTGGGTCGGGAAGATACGCAGTATTTT. Translating it yields CASNLVGREDTQYF.

The chain links TRBV27 to TRBJ1-5; 8 positions match TRBD1. The V gene end was trimmed by 2 bases and the J gene end by 3 bases; junction bases not matched to a gene: 3. The CDR3 is made up of 15 amino acids. In germline, CDR1 is MNHEY, CDR2 SMNVEV (reference sequence). The CDR3 loop is CASSLQQGDNQPQHF. The CDR3 nucleotides are TGTGCCAGCAGTTTACAACAGGGGGACAATCAGCCCCAGCATTTT.

V and J are TRBV9 and TRBJ1-2, with a tentative D call TRBD1 (5 bases). Trimming pared 4 bases from V and 4 bases from J, leaving 14 bases between. This CDR3 is 14 amino acids long. The germline gives CDR1 SGDLS, CDR2 YYNGEE. CDR3 nucleotide sequence: TGTGCCAGCAGCTCGGGCTCCGGGGGCTATGGCTACACCTTC. It specifies CASSSGSGGYGYTF.

This clone was observed a few times. The rearrangement uses TRBV28 and TRBJ1-5, with D possibly TRBD1 on 6 matching bases. This CDR3 is 15 amino acids long. The germline V gene has CDR1 MDHEN and CDR2 SYDVKM. Trimming stripped 5 bases from V and 5 bases from J, with 16 bases between. CDR3 in amino acids: CASSTAGTPYQPQHF. DNA of the CDR3: TGTGCCAGCAGTACAGCCGGGACACCATATCAGCCCCAGCATTTT.

The chain links TRBV27 to TRBJ2-4; 9 positions agree with TRBD1. Unmatched junction bases numbered 3, after V lost 2 bases and J lost 7 bases. Germline loops: CDR1 MNHEY, CDR2 SMNVEV (reference sequence). The length of the CDR3 is 14 residues. The CDR3 nucleotides are TGTGCCAGCAGTTTACGAGACAGGGGGAACATTCAGTACTTC. It yields the protein CASSLRDRGNIQYF.

There are a few counts of this clone. The chain joins TRBV13 to TRBJ2-7; a possible D gene is TRBD2 (6 bases). Deletions cut 7 bases from V and 7 bases from J, with 14 bases between. CDR3 length: 12 amino acids. Germline V lookup: CDR1 PRHDT, CDR2 FYEKMQ (reference sequence). The chain's CDR3 is CASTLNGGEQYF. The CDR3 DNA sequence: TGTGCCAGCACCTTGAATGGGGGGGAGCAGTACTTC.